This T cell receptor (beta chain) is drawn from a study of blood T cell repertoires in COVID-19. Study information: Specimens from acute and convalescent COVID-19 originated in the United States, Italy and Spain.

Looked up from germline, CDR1 is GTSNPN and CDR2 is SVGIG (reference sequence). This CDR3 is 15 amino acids long. V was pared by 0 bases and J by 6 bases, with 15 bases between. Produced via immunoSEQ multiplex PCR; TCRdb's table is partial and in-frame only. The data show 100,000 or so clones, approximately 86% seen once. Sequencing was carried out using peripheral blood. The chain links TRBV30 to TRBJ1-5; no clear D. This receptor was identified in a human donor in a cohort sampled during active COVID-19. CDR3 amino acids: CAWSVYSSSGQPQHF. The CDR3 region has the DNA TGTGCCTGGAGTGTATACTCCAGTAGCGGTCAGCCCCAGCATTTT.